This T cell receptor beta chain emerged from a study of blood T cell repertoires in COVID-19. Germline CDR1 is KGHSH and CDR2 is LQKENI. V shed 3 bases and J shed 7 bases, with 13 bases lying between them. The CDR3 covers 15 residues. Only one count was recorded for this clone. The data were produced by immunoSEQ multiplex PCR, yet TCRdb's version contains in-frame clones alone and is incomplete. The sample has fewer than 400,000 clones, 87% seen once. The clonotype comes from a woman between 18 and 29 years old who had recovered from COVID-19. Input material: PBMCs or T cells enriched from blood (not recorded which). The V call is TRBV18, the J call TRBJ1-6, with D hard to call. CDR3 sequence: CASSPVPGLNSPLHF. In nucleotides, the CDR3 is TGTGCCAGCTCACCCGTCCCAGGTTTGAATTCACCCCTCCACTTT.